This T cell receptor beta chain originates from a study of siplizumab effects on memory and regulatory T cells. Measured with immunoSEQ multiplex PCR; TCRdb has only the in-frame clones, and not every one. The data contain about 100,000 clones, roughly 93% of them singletons. The CDR3 is 15 amino acids. Trimming left V 1 base short and J 5 bases short, with 16 bases between. Germline V gives CDR1 SGHNT, CDR2 YYREEE (reference sequence). Points on this clone: Its antigen remains unknown.

Study-level results: Naive or memory phenotype assignment was not possible for roughly 80-97% of proliferating CD4+ or CD8+ clones. Left unconfirmed was the suppressive function of proliferating Tregs from siplizumab cultures. Mappable CD4+ clones that were alloreactive averaged about 69% Treg-derived with siplizumab versus 26.9% in controls. Apparently key alloresponse contributors, naive T cells also seemed more diverse than memory cells.

This clonotype originated in a human donor in good health. The chain employs TRBV5-4 and TRBJ2-7; no clear D gene. Material: non-Treg CD4+ T cells sorted from blood. The CDR3 region is CASSLSLTRSDEQYF. The CDR3 DNA follows: TGTGCCAGCAGCTTGAGTCTAACCCGGTCGGACGAGCAGTACTTC.